This T cell receptor beta chain stems from a study of blood T cell repertoires in COVID-19. This CDR3 is 16 amino acids long. Per the germline V gene, CDR1 is SGHTS and CDR2 is YDEGEE. V gave up 2 bases and J gave up 2 bases, with 14 bases separating them. The protocol was immunoSEQ multiplex PCR, while the TCRdb copy is restricted to in-frame clones and leaves out a portion. Among 65,000 to 85,000 clones listed, around 76% were seen once. The source is a human donor in a cohort sampled during active COVID-19. The rearrangement uses TRBV5-8 and TRBJ1-5; unclear D gene. The specimen was peripheral blood. The CDR3 DNA reads as TGTGCCAGCAGCTTCCCGTACCCCGGGGGCAATCAGCCCCAGCATTTT. This translates into CASSFPYPGGNQPQHF.